Listed below are T cell receptor beta chains from one sample, sequenced in a study of monozygotic twins with inflammatory bowel disease. One entry per CDR3 protein, without DNA, is what TCRdb gives after re-calling the 5' RACE reads. The sample has about 450,000 distinct CDR3 sequences, and its top ten clones hold 2.4%. The sequencing input was blood. The receptors stem from a human donor with ulcerative colitis or Crohn's disease, or a healthy co-twin of an affected twin (not recorded which). Both conserved end residues are part of each CDR3.

CDR3 protein: CAGVEASVADTQYF
J gene: TRBJ2-3
V gene: TRBV11-2

CDR3 protein: CSARDFNGRGEKLFF
J gene: TRBJ1-4
V gene: TRBV20-1

CDR3 protein: CASSRAYWQFF
J gene: TRBJ2-1
V gene: TRBV12-3/TRBV12-4

CDR3 protein: CAWRSNRVTGELFF
J gene: TRBJ2-2
V gene: TRBV30

CDR3 protein: CASNGRRGYGLAHQPQHF
J gene: TRBJ1-5
V gene: TRBV6-2/TRBV6-3

CDR3 protein: CASSYAESALIF
J gene: TRBJ2-3
V gene: TRBV6-5

CDR3 protein: CASSGGTSANEQFF
J gene: TRBJ2-1
V gene: TRBV2

CDR3 protein: CASSLGGASEAFF
J gene: TRBJ1-1
V gene: TRBV5-1

CDR3 protein: CASSLWATGITEAFF
J gene: TRBJ1-1
V gene: TRBV12-3/TRBV12-4

CDR3 protein: CASSPRTASGTDTQYF
J gene: TRBJ2-3
V gene: TRBV12-3/TRBV12-4

CDR3 protein: CASSATGTTYNEQFF
J gene: TRBJ2-1
V gene: TRBV7-8

CDR3 protein: CASSYQREFGEQFF
J gene: TRBJ2-1
V gene: TRBV6-5

CDR3 protein: CASIPGAGNLVETQYF
J gene: TRBJ2-5
V gene: TRBV5-1

CDR3 protein: CASSVGTSSHNEQFF
J gene: TRBJ2-1
V gene: TRBV27

CDR3 protein: CASSQDKTTKNIQYF
J gene: TRBJ2-4
V gene: TRBV3-1

CDR3 protein: CASSHLEAVKETQYF
J gene: TRBJ2-5
V gene: TRBV27

CDR3 protein: CASSFRTATLNTEAFF
J gene: TRBJ1-1
V gene: TRBV27

CDR3 protein: CATRQGGIPEAFF
J gene: TRBJ1-1
V gene: TRBV10-3

CDR3 protein: CASRIGGLAEQYF
J gene: TRBJ2-7
V gene: TRBV6-5

CDR3 protein: CASGRLAGSSYNEQFF
J gene: TRBJ2-1
V gene: TRBV28

CDR3 protein: CAWSGDLRTEAFF
J gene: TRBJ1-1
V gene: TRBV30

CDR3 protein: CASSFPMNTEAFF
J gene: TRBJ1-1
V gene: TRBV12-3/TRBV12-4

CDR3 protein: CASSQGVNTEAFF
J gene: TRBJ1-1
V gene: TRBV7-2

CDR3 protein: CASSQDRGLAYEQYF
J gene: TRBJ2-7
V gene: TRBV4-2

CDR3 protein: CAISRTPSSTDTQYF
J gene: TRBJ2-3
V gene: TRBV10-3

CDR3 protein: CRGLGAGVYGYTF
J gene: TRBJ1-2
V gene: TRBV20-1

CDR3 protein: CASSQDWTGGRAPLHF
J gene: TRBJ1-6
V gene: TRBV3-1

CDR3 protein: CSARADKGGANSGANVLTF
J gene: TRBJ2-6
V gene: TRBV20-1

CDR3 protein: CSARYLAFRTSTDTQYF
J gene: TRBJ2-3
V gene: TRBV20-1

CDR3 protein: CASSLGIAGRNEQYF
J gene: TRBJ2-7
V gene: TRBV7-8

CDR3 protein: CASSLSITGKIVGNTIYF
J gene: TRBJ1-3
V gene: TRBV7-2

CDR3 protein: CASSESGGGDEKLFF
J gene: TRBJ1-4
V gene: TRBV25-1

CDR3 protein: CASSLRSSTEAFF
J gene: TRBJ1-1
V gene: TRBV7-3

CDR3 protein: CASSLGGLAAKNIQYF
J gene: TRBJ2-4
V gene: TRBV7-8

CDR3 protein: CATSSREAATANTQYF
J gene: TRBJ2-3
V gene: TRBV15

CDR3 protein: CASSIPTGGTEAFF
J gene: TRBJ1-1
V gene: TRBV12-3/TRBV12-4

CDR3 protein: CASLGTGRYNEQFF
J gene: TRBJ2-1
V gene: TRBV18

CDR3 protein: CASSLFQSSYNEQFF
J gene: TRBJ2-1
V gene: TRBV7-9

CDR3 protein: CASSLSPTGTYEQYF
J gene: TRBJ2-7
V gene: TRBV7-2

CDR3 protein: CASSRGGGQEKLFF
J gene: TRBJ1-4
V gene: TRBV7-2

CDR3 protein: CASSSYTGATDTQYF
J gene: TRBJ2-3
V gene: TRBV5-1